Listed here are 27 T cell receptor beta chains from one sample, sequenced in a study of chemoradiotherapy in HPV16-positive cancers. This table comes from immunoSEQ multiplex PCR, and its TCRdb copy is limited to in-frame clones, with some not included. Of about 25,000 clones detected, approximately 95% appear once; the ten largest clones hold over 2.5%. Sampling was done from a patient who underwent chemoradiotherapy. The receptors here all came from a human donor with HPV-associated anogenital cancer.

The chain carries TRBV28 and TRBJ2-1; 10 bases are a match to TRBD2. J lost 4 bases, V lost 6 bases, and 9 bases had no gene match. Germline lookup yields CDR1 MDHEN and CDR2 SYDVKM. CDR3 size: 16 residues. CDR3 nucleotides: TGTGCCAGCAGCCTCTTTACTAGCGGGACTTACAATGAGCAGTTCTTC. This encodes CASSLFTSGTYNEQFF.

V gene TRBV4-3 combines with J gene TRBJ1-1; unclear D gene. The CDR3 extends over 15 amino acids. Germline V gene sequence: CDR1 LGHNA, CDR2 YSLEER. The V gene lost 0 bases and the J gene lost 1 base, with 9 bases spanning the gap. For the CDR3, the DNA is TGCGCCAGCAGCCAAGAATTGGCAGAGAACACTGAAGCTTTCTTT. This encodes CASSQELAENTEAFF.

This chain joins TRBV10-3 and TRBJ2-7, with unresolved D. V dropped 0 bases and J dropped 3 bases, with 12 bases sitting between them. Germline V gene data show CDR1 as ENHRY and CDR2 as SYGVKD. The CDR3 loop spans 15 amino acids. CDR3 coding DNA: TGTGCCATCAGTGAGTCTGCCCCTGGCAGCTACGAGCAGTACTTC. It translates to CAISESAPGSYEQYF.

The CDR3 reads CASRGPAHNEQFF. The CDR3, as DNA: TGTGCCAGCAGAGGGCCTGCCCACAATGAGCAGTTCTTC. The V gene is TRBV28, the J gene TRBJ2-1, with no clear D. The V end was cut by 6 bases, the J end by 5 bases, with 11 bases between. This CDR3 spans 13 amino acids. The germline gives CDR1 MDHEN, CDR2 SYDVKM.

The genes are TRBV5-4 and TRBJ2-7; 8 positions agree with TRBD1. This CDR3 is 15 amino acids long. Germline CDR1 is SGHNT and CDR2 is YYREEE (reference sequence). V trimming: 0 bases; J trimming: 4 bases; junction bases outside the gene matches: 6. CDR3 nucleotide sequence: TGTGCCAGCAGCTTGGCCGAGACAGGGGCATACGAGCAGTACTTC. Translated, it gives CASSLAETGAYEQYF. The whole variable domain, remainder taken from reference TRBV5-4 and TRBJ2-7, is ETGVTQSPTHLIKTRGQQVTLRCSSQSGHNTVSWYQQALGQGPQFIFQYYREEENGRGNFPPRFSGLQFPNYSSELNVNALELDDSALYLCASSLAETGAYEQYFGPGTRLTVT.

V gene TRBV6-1 combines with J gene TRBJ1-1; TRBD1 agrees at 8 bases. Trimming at V came to 6 bases and at J to 1 base, leaving 4 bases not matched to a gene. The CDR3 contains 14 residues. Germline CDR1 is MNHNS and CDR2 is SASEGT. Here the CDR3 reads CASSFGQGNTEAFF. Written as DNA, the CDR3 is TGTGCCAGCAGCTTCGGACAGGGGAACACTGAAGCTTTCTTT.

This chain links TRBV27 with TRBJ1-5, with no clear D. The V gene's germline CDR1 is MNHEY and CDR2 SMNVEV (reference sequence). The V end was cut by 3 bases, the J end by 7 bases, with 7 bases between. The CDR3 length is 12 residues. CDR3 sequence (DNA): TGTGCCAGCAGTTTGGTGGGACAGCCCCAGCATTTT. Protein: CASSLVGQPQHF.

V gene TRBV27 combines with J gene TRBJ1-1; D may be TRBD1 (6 bases). CDR1 MNHEY and CDR2 SMNVEV come from the germline V gene (reference sequence). V dropped 5 bases and J dropped 1 base, with 20 bases sitting between them. The CDR3 runs 17 residues. The CDR3 bases are TGTGCCAGCAGTCCCCGATCCCCGGGACACAGGAACACTGAAGCTTTCTTT. It yields the protein CASSPRSPGHRNTEAFF.

The chain employs TRBV19 and TRBJ1-1; D may be TRBD1 (5 bases). The CDR3 sequence is 16 residues long. In germline, CDR1 is LNHDA, CDR2 SQIVND (reference sequence). The V end lost 7 bases, the J end lost 3 bases, and 21 bases lay between the germline ends. The CDR3: CASTTRKGRRDTEAFF. In DNA form, the CDR3 reads TGTGCCAGTACCACGAGGAAGGGGCGGAGGGACACTGAAGCTTTCTTT.

The rearrangement links TRBV9 to TRBJ1-2, with D possibly matching TRBD1 (5 bases). Germline CDR1 and CDR2: SGDLS and YYNGEE. V dropped 2 bases and J dropped 6 bases, with 20 bases sitting between them. The CDR3 has 16 amino acids. CDR3 DNA sequence: TGTGCCAGCAGCGTTTGGGCAGGGTCCCTTGGAGATGGCTACACCTTC. This gives the protein CASSVWAGSLGDGYTF.

The J gene is TRBJ2-5, the V gene TRBV7-3; 11 nucleotides line up with TRBD1. Losses at the gene ends were 5 bases for V and 2 bases for J; bases not matched to a gene: 4. The CDR3 is 15 amino acids. Germline CDR1 and CDR2: SGHTA and FQGTGA. The CDR3 DNA is TGTGCCAGCAGCCTGGGACAGGGGGTACAAGAGACCCAGTACTTC. It translates to CASSLGQGVQETQYF.

The V call is TRBV30, the J call TRBJ1-3; D might be TRBD1 (5 bases). Germline lookup yields CDR1 GTSNPN and CDR2 SVGIG (reference sequence). Trimming cost V 8 bases and J 3 bases, with 14 bases left between them. The CDR3 runs 13 residues. The CDR3 region has the DNA TGTGCCGTCCCCGGGACTTATGGAAACACCATATATTTT. Its protein is CAVPGTYGNTIYF.

This clone has only one observation. This sequence joins TRBV2 and TRBJ2-2, with 12 bases lining up with TRBD2. The CDR3 covers 17 residues. The germline V gene has CDR1 SNHLY and CDR2 FYNNEI. With 4 bases clipped from V and 0 bases from J, the junction kept 3 bases outside the gene matches. CDR3 residues: CASSVLAGGPNTGELFF. Written as DNA, the CDR3 is TGTGCCAGCAGTGTACTAGCGGGGGGCCCGAACACCGGGGAGCTGTTTTTT.

V and J are TRBV5-1 and TRBJ1-3; TRBD1 aligns across 9 bases. Unmatched junction bases numbered 2, after V lost 4 bases and J lost 0 bases. This CDR3 contains 15 residues. The V gene's germline CDR1 is SGHRS and CDR2 YFSETQ. The CDR3 sequence is CASSKDRGSGNTIYF. The CDR3, as DNA: TGCGCCAGCAGCAAGGACAGGGGCTCTGGAAACACCATATATTTT.

The chain carries TRBV5-1 and TRBJ2-2; a weak D match, TRBD1 (6 bases). Germline assignment: CDR1 SGHRS and CDR2 YFSETQ. V was shortened by 0 bases and J by 5 bases, with 11 bases between the two germline ends. The CDR3 spans 15 residues. The CDR3 here is CASSLAQGPTGELFF. The CDR3 coding sequence is TGCGCCAGCAGCTTGGCACAGGGACCTACCGGGGAGCTGTTTTTT. Full variable domain (remainder filled in from reference TRBV5-1 and TRBJ2-2): KAGVTQTPRYLIKTRGQQVTLSCSPISGHRSVSWYQQTPGQGLQFLFEYFSETQRNKGNFPGRFSGRQFSNSRSEMNVSTLELGDSALYLCASSLAQGPTGELFFGEGSRLTVL.

The rearrangement links TRBV5-1 to TRBJ1-1; D is possibly TRBD1 (6 bases). Deletions cut 4 bases from V and 5 bases from J, with 18 bases between. Germline CDR1 SGHRS, CDR2 YFSETQ. The CDR3 sequence is 15 residues long. The CDR3 nucleotides read TGCGCCAGCAGCCAGACCCACAGGGAGAGTACTGAAGCTTTCTTT. Residues: CASSQTHRESTEAFF.

This clone showed up just a few times. The chain couples TRBV4-1 to TRBJ2-5; D may be TRBD1 (6 bases). The CDR3 extends over 14 amino acids. The V end lost 0 bases, the J end lost 4 bases, and 9 bases lay between the germline ends. Germline CDR1 and CDR2: MGHRA and YSYEKL. The CDR3 DNA reads TGCGCCAGCAGCCAAGAAGCCAGGGGAGAGACCCAGTACTTC. Protein sequence: CASSQEARGETQYF.

The J gene is TRBJ1-5, the V gene TRBV10-3; TRBD1 matches 10 bases. This CDR3 comprises 15 residues. Looked up from germline, CDR1 is ENHRY and CDR2 is SYGVKD. V lost 4 bases, J lost 4 bases, and 4 bases stayed unmatched. CDR3 coding DNA: TGTGCCATCAGTGTGGGACAGGGGTTAAATCAGCCCCAGCATTTT. Amino acid sequence: CAISVGQGLNQPQHF.

This clone was picked up one time. V is TRBV2 and J is TRBJ2-3, with TRBD1 matching 7 bases. CDR1 and CDR2 from the germline V gene are SNHLY and FYNNEI. The CDR3 has 13 amino acids. Trimming cost V 7 bases and J 3 bases; bases outside gene matches: 4. The CDR3 here is CASTDRNTDTQYF. The CDR3 DNA follows: TGTGCCAGCACGGACAGGAATACAGATACGCAGTATTTT.

This chain links TRBV7-2 with TRBJ2-1; D gene ambiguous. The CDR3 has 13 residues. The V gene's germline CDR1 is SGHTA and CDR2 FQGNSA. Trimming stripped 4 bases from V and 4 bases from J, with 8 bases between. This CDR3 is CASSYGAYNEQFF. In DNA form, the CDR3 reads TGTGCCAGCAGCTACGGTGCGTACAATGAGCAGTTCTTC.

V and J are TRBV18 and TRBJ2-7, with D possibly TRBD1 on 5 matching bases. Between the trimmed V and J ends, which lost 4 bases and 5 bases, there was a span of 15 bases. This CDR3 has 14 amino acids. Per the germline V gene, CDR1 is KGHSH and CDR2 is LQKENI. CDR3 protein: CASSREQASNEQYF. The CDR3 nucleotides are TGTGCCAGCTCACGTGAACAGGCGAGCAACGAGCAGTACTTC.

The genes are TRBV28 and TRBJ1-1; D perhaps matches TRBD1 (6 bases). CDR1 is MDHEN and CDR2 is SYDVKM in the germline V gene. The CDR3 runs 12 residues. The V end was cut by 6 bases, the J end by 11 bases, with 16 bases between. CDR3 nucleotides: TGTGCCAGCAGGGCACTTCAGGGGTCGGCTTTCTTT. This encodes CASRALQGSAFF.

The chain couples TRBV5-1 to TRBJ2-3, with D maybe TRBD1 (6 bases). This CDR3 is built from 15 residues. Trimming pared 0 bases from V and 4 bases from J, leaving 12 bases between. Germline CDR1 reads SGHRS; CDR2 reads YFSETQ. CDR3 loop: CASSLAGARADTQYF. CDR3 DNA sequence: TGCGCCAGCAGCTTGGCAGGGGCTAGGGCAGATACGCAGTATTTT.

The chain links TRBV2 to TRBJ2-1, with 8 bases aligning to TRBD2. The CDR3 runs 14 residues. The germline gives CDR1 SNHLY, CDR2 FYNNEI. Trimming at V came to 4 bases and at J to 8 bases, leaving 7 bases not matched to a gene. For the CDR3, the DNA is TGTGCCAGCAGTGGGTTAGCGGGAAGGGATGAGCAGTTCTTC. This codes for CASSGLAGRDEQFF.

The rearrangement joins TRBV4-2 to TRBJ2-3; TRBD2 agrees at 8 bases. Per germline, CDR1 LGHNA and CDR2 YNFKEQ. The CDR3 has 17 amino acids. The V and J ends lost 4 bases and 7 bases, in that order; junction bases with no gene match: 16. The CDR3 protein is CASSPNLREGGANTQYF. The CDR3 DNA reads TGTGCCAGCAGCCCGAACTTACGGGAGGGCGGCGCTAATACGCAGTATTTT.

This clone was picked up one time. The chain recombines TRBV7-2 with TRBJ2-7, with D tentatively TRBD1 or TRBD2 (6 bases each). With 1 base removed from V and 0 bases from J, the gap between germline ends came to 10 bases. Germline V gives CDR1 SGHTA, CDR2 FQGNSA. The CDR3 totals 15 residues. In DNA, the CDR3 is TGTGCCAGCAGCTTAGTTGGGGGGCGCTCCTACGAGCAGTACTTC. Translated, it gives CASSLVGGRSYEQYF.

A remark on this clone: Different DNA sequences within this sample yield the same CDR3. V usage is TRBV6-5 and J usage is TRBJ1-2; 10 bases are a match to TRBD1. The ends lost 0 bases at V and 4 bases at J; junction bases unmatched: 5. The V gene's germline CDR1 is MNHEY and CDR2 SVGAGI. The CDR3 consists of 16 residues. DNA of the CDR3: TGTGCCAGCAGTTACTCCCGGACAGGGGGTGGCTATGGCTACACCTTC. Translation: CASSYSRTGGGYGYTF.